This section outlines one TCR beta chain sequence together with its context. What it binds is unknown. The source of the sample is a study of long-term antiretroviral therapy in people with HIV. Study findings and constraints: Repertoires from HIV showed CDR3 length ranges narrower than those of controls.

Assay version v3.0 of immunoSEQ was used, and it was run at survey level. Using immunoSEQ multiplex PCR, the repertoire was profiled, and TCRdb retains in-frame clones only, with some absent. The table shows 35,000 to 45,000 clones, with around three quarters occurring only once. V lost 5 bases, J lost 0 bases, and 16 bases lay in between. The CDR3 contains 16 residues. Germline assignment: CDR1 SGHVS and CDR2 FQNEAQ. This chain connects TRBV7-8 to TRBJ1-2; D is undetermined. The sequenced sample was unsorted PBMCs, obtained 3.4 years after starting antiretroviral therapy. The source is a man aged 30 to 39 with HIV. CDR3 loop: CASSLERGPTNYGYTF. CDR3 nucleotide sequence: TGTGCCAGCAGCCTAGAGCGAGGTCCTACTAACTATGGCTACACCTTC.